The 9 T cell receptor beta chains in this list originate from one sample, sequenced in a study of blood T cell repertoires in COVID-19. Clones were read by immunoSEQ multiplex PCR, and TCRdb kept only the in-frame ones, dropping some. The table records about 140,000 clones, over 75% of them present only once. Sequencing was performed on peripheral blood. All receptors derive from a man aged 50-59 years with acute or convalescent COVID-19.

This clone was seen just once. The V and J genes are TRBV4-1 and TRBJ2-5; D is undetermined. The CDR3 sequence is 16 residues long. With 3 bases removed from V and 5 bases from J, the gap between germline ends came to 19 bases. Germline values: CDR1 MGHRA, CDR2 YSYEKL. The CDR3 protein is CASSQAGSFFRETQYF. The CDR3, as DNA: TGCGCCAGCAGCCAGGCCGGGTCTTTTTTTCGGGAGACCCAGTACTTC.

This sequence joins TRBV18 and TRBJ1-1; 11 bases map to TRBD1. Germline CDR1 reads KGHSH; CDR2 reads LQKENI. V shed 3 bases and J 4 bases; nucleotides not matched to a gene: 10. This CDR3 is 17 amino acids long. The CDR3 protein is CASSPSYGTGGSTEAFF. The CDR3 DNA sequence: TGTGCCAGCTCACCGTCATACGGGACAGGGGGGAGCACTGAAGCTTTCTTT.

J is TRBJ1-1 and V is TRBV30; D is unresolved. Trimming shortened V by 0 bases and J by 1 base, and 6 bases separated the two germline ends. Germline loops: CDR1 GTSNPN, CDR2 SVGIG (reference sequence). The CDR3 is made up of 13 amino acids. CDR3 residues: CAWSVTRNTEAFF. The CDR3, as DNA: TGTGCCTGGAGTGTAACCAGGAACACTGAAGCTTTCTTT.

The CDR3 DNA follows: TGTGCCAGTTGCACAGGTAACACTGAAGCTTTCTTT. Amino acid sequence: CASCTGNTEAFF. This chain links TRBV19 with TRBJ1-1; D may be TRBD1 (5 bases). The CDR3 runs to 12 residues. V lost 8 bases, J lost 2 bases, and 9 bases lay in between. The germline CDR1 and CDR2 sequences are LNHDA and SQIVND (reference sequence).

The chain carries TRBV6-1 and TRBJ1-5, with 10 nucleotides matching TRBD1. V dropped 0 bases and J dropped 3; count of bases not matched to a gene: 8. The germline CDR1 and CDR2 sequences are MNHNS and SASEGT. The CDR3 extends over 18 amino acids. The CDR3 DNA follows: TGTGCCAGCAGTGAAGCGCTTCCCGGGACAGGGGCCAATCAGCCCCAGCATTTT. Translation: CASSEALPGTGANQPQHF.

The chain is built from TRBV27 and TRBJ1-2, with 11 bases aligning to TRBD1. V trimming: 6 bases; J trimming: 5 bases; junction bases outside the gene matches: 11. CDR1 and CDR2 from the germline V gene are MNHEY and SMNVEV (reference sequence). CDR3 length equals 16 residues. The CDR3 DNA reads TGTGCCAGCAGGACCCGGACAGGGGGCGTGGGGTATGGCTACACCTTC. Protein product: CASRTRTGGVGYGYTF.

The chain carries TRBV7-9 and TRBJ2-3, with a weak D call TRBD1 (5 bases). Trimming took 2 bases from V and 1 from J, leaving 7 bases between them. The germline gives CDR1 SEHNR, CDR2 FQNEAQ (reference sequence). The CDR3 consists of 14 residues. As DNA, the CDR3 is TGTGCCAGCAGCTTACAGGGTCGCACAGATACGCAGTATTTT. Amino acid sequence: CASSLQGRTDTQYF.

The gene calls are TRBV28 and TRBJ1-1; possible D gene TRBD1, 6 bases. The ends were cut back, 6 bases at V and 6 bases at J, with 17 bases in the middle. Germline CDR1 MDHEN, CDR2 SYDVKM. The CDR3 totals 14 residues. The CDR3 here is CASRVDSSSAEAFF. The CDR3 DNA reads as TGTGCCAGCAGGGTGGACAGCTCAAGTGCTGAAGCTTTCTTT. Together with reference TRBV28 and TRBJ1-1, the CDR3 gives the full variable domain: DVKVTQSSRYLVKRTGEKVFLECVQDMDHENMFWYRQDPGLGLRLIYFSYDVKMKEKGDIPEGYSVSREKKERFSLILESASTNQTSMYLCASRVDSSSAEAFFGQGTRLTVV.

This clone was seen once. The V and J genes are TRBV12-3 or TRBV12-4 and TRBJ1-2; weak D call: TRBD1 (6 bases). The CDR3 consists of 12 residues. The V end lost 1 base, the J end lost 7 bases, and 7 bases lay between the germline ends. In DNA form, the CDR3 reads TGTGCCAGCAGTTTAGGAGGGGGTGGCTACACCTTC. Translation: CASSLGGGGYTF.